The 27 T cell receptor beta chains presented below share a single source sample, sequenced in a study of T cells after yellow fever vaccination. TCRdb processed the 5' RACE reads anew with MiXCR; each CDR3 protein has one entry. The data hold 500,000 to 550,000 distinct CDR3 sequences, with 20% to 25% observed a single time. The input for sequencing was PBMCs, taken approximately 22 days after the first yellow fever vaccination. These receptors came from a man between 18 and 35 years old who received the YFV17D yellow fever vaccine.

This clonotype occurred a few times. CDR3 sequence: CASSSLPYRLAGRYEQYF. The CDR3, as DNA: TGCGCCAGCAGCTCGCTCCCCTACCGACTAGCGGGGCGATACGAGCAGTACTTC. The V call is TRBV5-1, the J call TRBJ2-7, with 11 positions matching TRBD2. This CDR3 comprises 18 residues. Trimming cost V 3 bases and J 4 bases; bases outside gene matches: 15. Per germline, CDR1 SGHRS and CDR2 YFSETQ.

This clonotype has ten or more counts. This sequence joins TRBV7-9 and TRBJ1-1; D is undetermined. CDR1 and CDR2 (germline): SEHNR, FQNEAQ (reference sequence). Trimming removed 1 base from V and 0 bases from J, with 6 bases in between. The CDR3 is 14 residues long. The CDR3 loop reads CASSLGRLNTEAFF. CDR3 in DNA: TGTGCCAGCAGCTTAGGACGGCTGAACACTGAAGCTTTCTTT.

The sample holds a few counts of this clonotype. J is TRBJ2-7 and V is TRBV7-2, with D perhaps assigned TRBD1 or TRBD2 (5 bases each). This CDR3 region has 13 residues. Trimming pared 5 bases from V and 0 bases from J, leaving 8 bases between. CDR1 and CDR2 from the germline V gene are SGHTA and FQGNSA. The CDR3 DNA reads as TGTGCCAGCAGCCGGGACCACTCCTACGAGCAGTACGTC. It is translated as CASSRDHSYEQYV.

This rearrangement joins TRBV6-1 to TRBJ2-2; 13 bases map to TRBD2. The CDR3 loop spans 17 amino acids. CDR1 MNHNS and CDR2 SASEGT come from the germline V gene. Trimming removed 6 bases from V and 1 base from J; junction bases left unmatched: 5. For the CDR3, the DNA is TGTGCCAGCAGGAGGACTAGCGGGGGCGGGAACACCGGGGAGCTGTTTTTT. Protein product: CASRRTSGGGNTGELFF.

The chain joins TRBV7-7 to TRBJ2-2, with 8 bases lining up with TRBD1. The CDR3 loop spans 12 amino acids. Germline V gene sequence: CDR1 SSHAT, CDR2 FNYEAQ (reference sequence). The CDR3, as DNA: TGTGCAACGGACAGGGTCACCGGGGAGCTGTTTTTT. Protein: CATDRVTGELFF.

The V and J genes are TRBV21-1 and TRBJ2-7. TRBV21-1 is a pseudogene segment. The CDR3 contains 10 residues. CDR3 DNA: TGTGCCACCCTTTGGTACGAGCAGTACTTC. Its protein product is CATLWYEQYF.

This clonotype was counted between two and nine times. This sequence joins TRBV4-3 and TRBJ1-5; possibly TRBD1 for D (6 bases). Germline loops: CDR1 LGHNA, CDR2 YSLEER. This CDR3 spans 15 amino acids. Trimming shortened V by 0 bases and J by 6 bases, and 12 bases separated the two germline ends. The CDR3 DNA reads as TGCGCCAGCAGCCAAGATCACGGGGGGCTTCAGCCCCAGCATTTT. Its translation: CASSQDHGGLQPQHF.

The rearrangement links TRBV11-3 to TRBJ2-1; weak D call: TRBD2 (6 bases). CDR1 SGHNT and CDR2 YENEEA come from the germline V gene. This CDR3 comprises 13 residues. V was pared by 5 bases and J by 5 bases, with 10 bases between. For the CDR3, the DNA is TGTGCCAGCAGCGCGGGGATGGACAATGAGCAGTTCTTC. It codes for CASSAGMDNEQFF. The variable domain in full, with the rest retrieved from reference TRBV11-3 and TRBJ2-1, is EAGVVQSPRYKIIEKKQPVAFWCNPISGHNTLYWYLQNLGQGPELLIRYENEEAVDDSQLPKDRFSAERLKGVDSTLKIQPAELGDSAVYLCASSAGMDNEQFFGPGTRLTVL.

This clonotype appeared a few times. The genes are TRBV7-2 and TRBJ2-7; D remains ambiguous. Between the trimmed V and J ends, which lost 5 bases and 1 base, there was a span of 9 bases. CDR1 and CDR2 from the germline V gene are SGHTA and FQGNSA. The CDR3 totals 13 residues. For the CDR3, the DNA is TGTGCCAGCAGCCTCCCTCATTCCTACGAGCAGTACTTC. Encoded protein: CASSLPHSYEQYF.

The genes are TRBV20-1 and TRBJ2-1; D call uncertain. Trimming cost V 1 base and J 2 bases, with 15 bases left between them. Per germline, CDR1 DFQATT and CDR2 SNEGSKA (reference sequence). The CDR3 runs to 16 residues. The DNA for the CDR3 is TGCAGTGCTAGAGCGCAGGCCTCTCCTGCCTACAATGAGCAGTTCTTC. It codes for CSARAQASPAYNEQFF.

The genes are TRBV20-1 and TRBJ1-1; D not certain. With 3 bases removed from V and 2 bases from J, the gap between germline ends came to 19 bases. Germline V gene sequence: CDR1 DFQATT, CDR2 SNEGSKA (reference sequence). The CDR3 runs to 16 residues. CDR3 sequence reads: CSARTPGWTTNTEAFF. The CDR3, as DNA: TGCAGTGCTAGGACCCCGGGATGGACTACAAACACTGAAGCTTTCTTT.

V is TRBV10-2 and J is TRBJ2-1; D might be TRBD2 (5 bases). Trimming took off 3 bases at V and 0 bases at J, with 9 bases between the two ends. This CDR3 region has 15 residues. CDR1 and CDR2 (germline): WSHSY, SAAADI. CDR3 bases: TGCGCCAGCAGTGAAGCCAGCGGCTCCTACAATGAGCAGTTCTTC. This translates into CASSEASGSYNEQFF.

This clonotype has a handful of counts. This chain uses TRBV6-2 or TRBV6-3 with TRBJ1-5; TRBD1 agrees at 8 bases. V lost 7 bases, J lost 2 bases, and 13 bases stayed unmatched. Germline V gene sequence: CDR1 MNHEY, CDR2 SVGEGT. The CDR3 extends over 17 amino acids. The CDR3 bases are TGTGCCAGCACCGTTAGAATCGGACAGGGAGGCAATCAGCCCCAGCATTTT. Translated: CASTVRIGQGGNQPQHF.

This chain uses TRBV6-1 with TRBJ2-2; tentatively, D is TRBD1 or TRBD2 (7 bases each). V lost 7 bases, J lost 1 base, and 13 bases lay in between. Germline loops: CDR1 MNHNS, CDR2 SASEGT. This CDR3 is built from 15 residues. CDR3 protein: CASTPGGGNTGELFF. In nucleotides, the CDR3 is TGTGCCAGCACCCCAGGGGGGGGGAACACCGGGGAGCTGTTTTTT.

In this sample, this clonotype turned up once. This chain connects TRBV7-9 to TRBJ1-1, with 11 nucleotides matching TRBD1. V was pared by 6 bases and J by 11 bases, with 14 bases of the junction left unmatched. The CDR3 sequence is 15 residues long. Germline loops: CDR1 SEHNR, CDR2 FQNEAQ (reference sequence). The CDR3 loop is CASRIGTGGLHQAFF. CDR3 coding DNA: TGTGCCAGCAGAATCGGGACAGGGGGGCTGCATCAGGCTTTCTTT.

In its sample, this clonotype was seen a few times. The chain combines TRBV6-5 with TRBJ2-1; 8 bases align to TRBD1. The ends lost 0 bases at V and 6 bases at J; junction bases unmatched: 1. From germline, CDR1 is MNHEY and CDR2 SVGAGI. The CDR3 spans 14 residues. The CDR3 reads CASSYSGQANEQFF. In DNA form, the CDR3 reads TGTGCCAGCAGTTACTCGGGACAGGCCAATGAGCAGTTCTTC.

The V gene is TRBV7-6, the J gene TRBJ2-7, with 8 bases identical to TRBD2. The CDR3 sequence is 16 residues long. Germline V gives CDR1 SGHVS, CDR2 FNYEAQ. Trimming at V came to 4 bases and at J to 3 bases, leaving 11 bases not matched to a gene. This chain's CDR3 is CASSSQAGAGDYEQYF. In DNA form, the CDR3 reads TGTGCCAGCAGCTCGCAAGCGGGGGCGGGGGACTACGAGCAGTACTTC.

There are a few counts of this clonotype. The chain recombines TRBV4-1 with TRBJ2-3; possible D gene TRBD2, 7 bases. V was pared by 4 bases and J by 6 bases, with 20 bases between. CDR3 length: 16 residues. Germline CDR1 MGHRA, CDR2 YSYEKL. This chain's CDR3 is CASSLRGGGPGDTQYF. The CDR3 DNA sequence: TGCGCCAGCAGCCTAAGAGGGGGGGGCCCAGGGGATACGCAGTATTTT.

The rearrangement uses TRBV7-2 and TRBJ2-3; weak D call: TRBD2 (6 bases). CDR1 SGHTA and CDR2 FQGNSA come from the germline V gene. This CDR3 comprises 17 residues. Between the trimmed V and J ends, which lost 1 base and 2 bases, there was a span of 16 bases. CDR3 bases: TGTGCCAGCAGCTTAGGGACCATAGCGGCCGACACAGATACGCAGTATTTT. This codes for CASSLGTIAADTDTQYF.

The chain carries TRBV28 and TRBJ2-4, with 11 bases lining up with TRBD1. The CDR3 extends over 14 amino acids. J lost 8 bases, V lost 9 bases, and 9 bases had no gene match. Looked up from germline, CDR1 is MDHEN and CDR2 is SYDVKM. CDR3 loop: CASGQGALWDIQYF. DNA of the CDR3: TGTGCCAGTGGACAGGGGGCTTTATGGGACATTCAGTACTTC.

The chain couples TRBV7-2 to TRBJ1-6, with D perhaps TRBD1 (5 bases). The germline CDR1 and CDR2 sequences are SGHTA and FQGNSA. The CDR3 loop spans 16 amino acids. The germline V and J ends were trimmed by 5 bases and 7 bases, with 18 bases remaining between them. CDR3 in DNA: TGTGCCAGCAGCCGGCGCGGGGGACTGGGAAATTCACCCCTCCACTTT. This encodes CASSRRGGLGNSPLHF.

The genes are TRBV7-9 and TRBJ1-4; 9 positions agree with TRBD1. Per the germline V gene, CDR1 is SEHNR and CDR2 is FQNEAQ (reference sequence). Losses at the gene ends were 1 base for V and 7 bases for J; bases not matched to a gene: 7. The CDR3 is 16 residues long. The CDR3 DNA sequence: TGTGCCAGCAGCTTAGACCCGGGACAGGGCAGTGAAAAACTGTTTTTT. It specifies CASSLDPGQGSEKLFF.

The CDR3 coding sequence is TGCGCCAGCAGCCAACGACCACAGACCTCAGATACGCAGTATTTT. Its translation is CASSQRPQTSDTQYF. The V call is TRBV4-3, the J call TRBJ2-3; no firm D call. The V gene lost 2 bases and the J gene lost 4 bases, with 13 bases spanning the gap. Germline V gene lookup returns CDR1 LGHNA and CDR2 YSLEER. This CDR3 region has 15 residues.

This clonotype has a handful of counts. The CDR3 reads CASSPSRGSGTDTQYF. The CDR3 nucleotides are TGTGCCAGCAGCCCTAGCCGGGGTAGTGGCACAGATACGCAGTATTTT. The chain links TRBV7-9 to TRBJ2-3; a possible D gene is TRBD2 (5 bases). V lost 5 bases and J lost 1, with 16 bases in between. The length of the CDR3 is 16 residues. Germline CDR1 and CDR2: SEHNR and FQNEAQ (reference sequence).

The CDR3 here is CASSYVRSSYNSPLHF. DNA of the CDR3: TGTGCCAGCAGTTACGTTCGGAGCTCCTATAATTCACCCCTCCACTTT. V gene TRBV6-2 or TRBV6-3 combines with J gene TRBJ1-6; unclear D gene. This CDR3 is built from 16 residues. CDR1 and CDR2 from the germline V gene are MNHEY and SVGEGT. Trimming left V 2 bases short and J 0 bases short, with 8 bases between.

CDR3 in DNA: TGTGCCATCAGTGAGGGACAGGGGACGAACACTGAAGCTTTCTTT. Amino acids: CAISEGQGTNTEAFF. The chain carries TRBV10-3 and TRBJ1-1; 9 bases align to TRBD1. The CDR3 runs 15 residues. In germline, CDR1 is ENHRY, CDR2 SYGVKD. The junction had 2 bases not matched to a gene; V was cut back by 2 bases and J by 1 base.

The genes are TRBV7-8 and TRBJ1-5; D is ambiguous. CDR1 is SGHVS, CDR2 FQNEAQ, per germline. CDR3 length: 14 amino acids. The ends were cut back, 3 bases at V and 5 bases at J, with 11 bases in the middle. CDR3 nucleotide sequence: TGTGCCAGCAGCTTGGTTGACCGATATCAGCCCCAGCATTTT. Translated: CASSLVDRYQPQHF.